One sample yielded the 31 T cell receptor beta chains listed below, sequenced in a study of T cells after yellow fever vaccination. TCRdb re-called the 5' RACE reads through MiXCR, storing one row per CDR3 protein. Of about 220,000 distinct CDR3 sequences listed, around 6.7% are singletons. The sequenced sample was CD4+ T cells sorted from PBMCs, obtained on the day of the yellow fever booster vaccination. Receptor source: a man aged 25 to 40 who received the YFV17D yellow fever vaccine.

The chain links TRBV5-1 to TRBJ2-1; 10 bases agree with TRBD2. The CDR3 covers 14 residues. CDR1 SGHRS and CDR2 YFSETQ come from the germline V gene. V lost 4 bases to trimming and J lost 3 bases; unmatched junction nucleotides: 1. The CDR3: CASSPSGGYNEQFF. CDR3 in DNA: TGCGCCAGCAGCCCTAGCGGGGGCTACAATGAGCAGTTCTTC.

This clonotype was seen ten or more times. V and J are TRBV20-1 and TRBJ2-1, with D unresolved. The length of the CDR3 is 13 residues. V was pared by 3 bases and J by 4 bases, with 10 bases between. Germline V gene lookup returns CDR1 DFQATT and CDR2 SNEGSKA (reference sequence). The CDR3, as DNA: TGCAGTGCTAGTCATAGGTTGTACAATGAGCAGTTCTTC. Amino acid sequence: CSASHRLYNEQFF.

The V and J genes are TRBV20-1 and TRBJ2-1; D is perhaps TRBD1 or TRBD2 (5 bases each). Germline CDR1 reads DFQATT; CDR2 reads SNEGSKA (reference sequence). The CDR3 is made up of 17 amino acids. The V end lost 3 bases, the J end lost 6 bases, and 24 bases lay between the germline ends. CDR3: CSASLARGGPPPNEQFF. Written as DNA, the CDR3 is TGCAGTGCTAGCCTTGCTCGGGGCGGGCCACCCCCCAATGAGCAGTTCTTC.

This clonotype was picked up a small number of times. This chain joins TRBV29-1 and TRBJ2-5, with TRBD2 as a possible D gene (5 bases). Trimming left V 5 bases short and J 5 bases short, with 18 bases between. Germline CDR1 and CDR2: SQVTM and ANQGSEA. There are 14 residues in the CDR3. The CDR3 bases are TGCAGCGTTCCCCGGGAAGCGGTGGGGGAGACCCAGTACTTC. This encodes CSVPREAVGETQYF.

This clonotype has a handful of counts. V gene TRBV2 combines with J gene TRBJ1-2; D not resolved. Trimming cost V 6 bases and J 8 bases, with 13 bases left between them. Germline CDR1 is SNHLY and CDR2 is FYNNEI. The length of the CDR3 is 12 residues. This chain's CDR3 is CASRDPQRGYTF. Written as DNA, the CDR3 is TGTGCCAGCAGGGACCCACAGAGGGGCTACACCTTC.

There are many counts of this clonotype. V usage is TRBV3-1 and J usage is TRBJ2-7; no clear D. V was pared by 9 bases and J by 3 bases, with 18 bases between. The germline V gene encodes CDR1 LGHDT and CDR2 YNNKEL (reference sequence). This CDR3 has 14 amino acids. This chain's CDR3 is CARNGDSGGYEQYF. For the CDR3, the DNA is TGTGCCAGGAACGGAGACTCTGGCGGCTACGAGCAGTACTTC.

This clonotype was picked up a small number of times. This rearrangement joins TRBV5-4 to TRBJ2-5, with D possibly matching TRBD2 (6 bases). The CDR3 runs to 14 residues. Trimming took off 0 bases at V and 3 bases at J, with 9 bases between the two ends. The germline V gene has CDR1 SGHNT and CDR2 YYREEE (reference sequence). CDR3 protein: CASSLVSGEETQYF. CDR3 nucleotides: TGTGCCAGCAGCTTGGTGTCGGGGGAAGAGACCCAGTACTTC.

To note about this clonotype: A much larger clone differs from this one at a single base, so this may be a read error. This CDR3 reads CAASREVAGGTEQYF. CDR3 nucleotides: TGTGCCGCCAGCAGAGAAGTAGCGGGAGGTACCGAGCAGTACTTC. This chain uses TRBV15 with TRBJ2-7; 10 nucleotides align to TRBD2. Germline V gene sequence: CDR1 LNHNV, CDR2 YYDKDF (reference sequence). The CDR3 consists of 15 residues.

This clonotype has a count of ten or more. This chain connects TRBV11-2 to TRBJ2-2; TRBD2 might be the D (6 bases). There are 15 residues in the CDR3. V was pared by 5 bases and J by 2 bases, with 12 bases between. Germline-derived CDR1 and CDR2 are SGHAT and FQNNGV. The CDR3 sequence: CASSVMRGNTGELFF. CDR3 sequence (DNA): TGTGCCAGCAGCGTCATGCGGGGAAACACCGGGGAGCTGTTTTTT.

This clonotype was found many times. The chain combines TRBV18 with TRBJ2-3; maybe TRBD1 (6 bases). The ends were cut back, 6 bases at V and 4 bases at J, with 11 bases in the middle. CDR3 length: 13 amino acids. Germline values: CDR1 KGHSH, CDR2 LQKENI. The CDR3 sequence is CASSQEGADTQYF. The DNA of the CDR3 is TGTGCCAGCTCTCAAGAGGGGGCAGATACGCAGTATTTT.

The V and J genes are TRBV2 and TRBJ2-2, with a tentative D call TRBD1 (5 bases). Germline CDR1 and CDR2: SNHLY and FYNNEI. This CDR3 comprises 16 residues. V was pared by 6 bases and J by 1 base, with 15 bases between. Here the CDR3 DNA reads TGTGCCAGCAGACCCACAGGATGGGGGAACACCGGGGAGCTGTTTTTT. Protein product: CASRPTGWGNTGELFF.

This clonotype came up many times. The rearrangement joins TRBV7-2 to TRBJ2-1; no definite D call. The V end lost 1 base, the J end lost 8 bases, and 12 bases lay between the germline ends. This CDR3 comprises 14 residues. The germline V gene encodes CDR1 SGHTA and CDR2 FQGNSA. The DNA for the CDR3 is TGTGCCAGCAGCTTAGGGGCTATGTACTATGAGCAGTTCTTC. It is translated as CASSLGAMYYEQFF.

The CDR3 protein is CASSWTGGVGQFF. For the CDR3, the DNA is TGTGCCAGCTCTTGGACAGGCGGGGTTGGGCAGTTCTTC. V and J are TRBV18 and TRBJ2-1, with D perhaps matching TRBD1 (7 bases). The germline gives CDR1 KGHSH, CDR2 LQKENI. V was shortened by 6 bases and J by 12 bases, with 18 bases between the two germline ends. The CDR3 extends over 13 amino acids.

The CDR3 loop is CASSPKQTGQKNIQYF. The CDR3 region has the DNA TGTGCCAGCAGCCCAAAACAGACTGGACAAAAGAACATTCAGTACTTC. This chain connects TRBV7-8 to TRBJ2-4; possible D gene TRBD1, 5 bases. Germline lookup yields CDR1 SGHVS and CDR2 FQNEAQ. V lost 5 bases and J lost 7, with 21 bases in between. The CDR3 runs 16 residues.

This clonotype has a handful of counts. The J gene is TRBJ2-5, the V gene TRBV4-3; 7 bases fit TRBD2. The CDR3 loop spans 15 amino acids. J gave up 7 bases and V 0 bases, and 8 bases lay outside the gene matches. The germline V gene encodes CDR1 LGHNA and CDR2 YSLEER. Here the CDR3 DNA reads TGCGCCAGCAGCCAAGAAACGGGGTGGGGGGGGACCCAGTACTTC. Its protein product is CASSQETGWGGTQYF.

This clonotype was picked up many times. In DNA, the CDR3 is TGTGCCAGCTCACCTTCAGGGGGCAACTATGGCTACACCTTC. Translation gives CASSPSGGNYGYTF. The V and J genes are TRBV18 and TRBJ1-2; 8 bases are shared with TRBD1. The CDR3 is 14 amino acids. Trimming at V came to 3 bases and at J to 2 bases, leaving 2 bases not matched to a gene. Germline-derived CDR1 and CDR2 are KGHSH and LQKENI.

V gene TRBV14 combines with J gene TRBJ2-1, with 7 bases that match TRBD1. V was clipped by 5 bases and J by 4 bases; unmatched bases: 17. The CDR3 is 18 residues long. Germline CDR1 and CDR2: SGHDN and FVKESK. CDR3 loop: CASSNKDRRLVGYNEQFF. The CDR3 bases are TGTGCCAGCAGCAACAAGGACAGGCGGTTAGTGGGTTACAATGAGCAGTTCTTC.

There are a few counts of this clonotype. The CDR3 here is CASSPSGVYEQFF. CDR3 bases: TGTGCCAGCTCACCATCGGGGGTGTATGAGCAGTTCTTC. This chain connects TRBV18 to TRBJ2-1, with D maybe TRBD2 (6 bases). Germline-derived CDR1 and CDR2 are KGHSH and LQKENI. Trimming took off 2 bases at V and 8 bases at J, with 10 bases between the two ends. The CDR3 covers 13 residues.

The rearrangement links TRBV20-1 to TRBJ2-3, with D possibly being TRBD1 or TRBD2 (5 bases each). In germline, CDR1 is DFQATT, CDR2 SNEGSKA (reference sequence). This CDR3 has 15 residues. The V end was cut by 3 bases, the J end by 1 base, with 14 bases between. The DNA for the CDR3 is TGCAGTGCTAGGCTCTGGGGGATAGGCACAGATACGCAGTATTTT. Translating gives CSARLWGIGTDTQYF.

This clonotype was observed many times. The chain has TRBV9 and TRBJ2-7; 10 bases fit TRBD2. Germline V CDR1 and CDR2: SGDLS, YYNGEE. The CDR3 sequence is 14 residues long. V trimming: 4 bases; J trimming: 1 base; junction bases outside the gene matches: 2. The CDR3 nucleotides read TGTGCCAGCAGCCCAGCGGGGGGGTCCTACGAGCAGTACTTC. This translates into CASSPAGGSYEQYF.

This clonotype occurred a few times. The chain combines TRBV6-2 or TRBV6-3 with TRBJ2-7; D is ambiguous. The germline V gene encodes CDR1 MNHEY and CDR2 SVGEGT. V lost 0 bases and J lost 6, with 12 bases in between. The CDR3 sequence is 14 residues long. The CDR3 reads CASSYSNPATEQYF. The CDR3 nucleotides read TGTGCCAGCAGTTACTCGAATCCCGCTACCGAGCAGTACTTC.

The sample holds many counts of this clonotype. This chain uses TRBV20-1 with TRBJ2-7; 14 bases are shared with TRBD2. The CDR3 has 14 residues. V lost 5 bases, J lost 6 bases, and 6 bases stayed unmatched. Germline-derived CDR1 and CDR2 are DFQATT and SNEGSKA (reference sequence). The CDR3 reads CSAGLAGGSSEQYF. The CDR3 DNA follows: TGCAGTGCTGGACTAGCGGGAGGAAGTTCCGAGCAGTACTTC.

The chain couples TRBV4-1 to TRBJ2-7; perhaps D is TRBD1 or TRBD2 (5 bases each). CDR3 length: 16 residues. Trimming removed 4 bases from V and 3 bases from J, with 19 bases in between. The germline CDR1 and CDR2 sequences are MGHRA and YSYEKL. CDR3 amino acids: CASSPAGTDPRYEQYF. The CDR3 DNA reads as TGCGCCAGCAGCCCTGCAGGGACGGATCCCCGCTACGAGCAGTACTTC.

In its sample, this clonotype was seen a few times. This sequence joins TRBV19 and TRBJ1-5; D gene unclear. The CDR3 is 16 residues long. V lost 3 bases, J lost 2 bases, and 14 bases lay in between. Per germline, CDR1 LNHDA and CDR2 SQIVND (reference sequence). Written as DNA, the CDR3 is TGTGCCAGTAGTATTTTCTCCGGAGTGGGCAATCAGCCCCAGCATTTT. Protein sequence: CASSIFSGVGNQPQHF.

This clonotype was counted ten times or more. This chain uses TRBV9 with TRBJ2-7; 11 nucleotides line up with TRBD2. V trimming: 3 bases; J trimming: 6 bases; junction bases outside the gene matches: 8. CDR1 SGDLS and CDR2 YYNGEE come from the germline V gene. The CDR3 is made up of 15 amino acids. CDR3 DNA: TGTGCCAGCAGCGGGTCACTAGCGGGAGTTCCCGAGCAGTACTTC. It encodes CASSGSLAGVPEQYF.

This clonotype was counted only a few times. V and J are TRBV12-3 or TRBV12-4 and TRBJ2-3; 8 nucleotides line up with TRBD2. The ends lost 5 bases at V and 2 bases at J; junction bases unmatched: 12. The CDR3 runs to 17 residues. Here the CDR3 DNA reads TGTGCCAGCAGTCGAGTGACTAGCGTACTTAACACAGATACGCAGTATTTT. It specifies CASSRVTSVLNTDTQYF.

This clonotype appeared many times. The chain has TRBV20-1 and TRBJ2-5, with TRBD2 identical over 13 bases. Germline assignment: CDR1 DFQATT and CDR2 SNEGSKA (reference sequence). This CDR3 region has 14 residues. With 6 bases clipped from V and 4 bases from J, the junction kept 5 bases outside the gene matches. The CDR3 DNA reads TGCAGTGCCGGGACTAGCGGGACTCGAGAGACCCAGTACTTC. It yields the protein CSAGTSGTRETQYF.

In its sample, this clonotype was seen many times. The chain has TRBV6-1 and TRBJ2-6; no definite D call. CDR1 MNHNS and CDR2 SASEGT come from the germline V gene. This CDR3 contains 14 residues. Trimming left V 5 bases short and J 0 bases short, with 5 bases between. CDR3 in amino acids: CASSRNSGANVLTF. The DNA of the CDR3 is TGTGCCAGCAGTCGGAACTCTGGGGCCAACGTCCTGACTTTC.

The chain joins TRBV4-3 to TRBJ2-7; 10 bases align to TRBD1. In germline, CDR1 is LGHNA, CDR2 YSLEER. The CDR3 has 15 amino acids. V gave up 6 bases and J gave up 0 bases; unmatched junction bases: 5. CDR3 region: CASSRGQGTSYEQYF. The CDR3 DNA follows: TGCGCCAGCAGTCGGGGACAGGGGACCTCCTACGAGCAGTACTTC.

This clonotype turned up a few times. This chain links TRBV12-3 or TRBV12-4 with TRBJ1-1; D is undetermined. Trimming cost V 5 bases and J 3 bases, with 13 bases left between them. The CDR3 has 14 residues. The DNA of the CDR3 is TGTGCCAGCAGTCACCAGGAGGGCGACACTGAAGCTTTCTTT. Protein product: CASSHQEGDTEAFF.

Only a few counts were recorded for this clonotype. The chain uses TRBV19 and TRBJ2-2; D unresolved. Trimming removed 6 bases from V and 5 bases from J, with 10 bases in between. The germline V gene has CDR1 LNHDA and CDR2 SQIVND (reference sequence). The CDR3 covers 13 residues. CDR3 in amino acids: CASRGQSTGELFF. The CDR3, as DNA: TGTGCCAGTAGAGGGCAGAGTACCGGGGAGCTGTTTTTT. The full variable domain, in which reference TRBV19 and TRBJ2-2 provide the parts outside the CDR3, is DGGITQSPKYLFRKEGQNVTLSCEQNLNHDAMYWYRQDPGQGLRLIYYSQIVNDFQKGDIAEGYSVSREKKESFPLTVTSAQKNPTAFYLCASRGQSTGELFFGEGSRLTVL.